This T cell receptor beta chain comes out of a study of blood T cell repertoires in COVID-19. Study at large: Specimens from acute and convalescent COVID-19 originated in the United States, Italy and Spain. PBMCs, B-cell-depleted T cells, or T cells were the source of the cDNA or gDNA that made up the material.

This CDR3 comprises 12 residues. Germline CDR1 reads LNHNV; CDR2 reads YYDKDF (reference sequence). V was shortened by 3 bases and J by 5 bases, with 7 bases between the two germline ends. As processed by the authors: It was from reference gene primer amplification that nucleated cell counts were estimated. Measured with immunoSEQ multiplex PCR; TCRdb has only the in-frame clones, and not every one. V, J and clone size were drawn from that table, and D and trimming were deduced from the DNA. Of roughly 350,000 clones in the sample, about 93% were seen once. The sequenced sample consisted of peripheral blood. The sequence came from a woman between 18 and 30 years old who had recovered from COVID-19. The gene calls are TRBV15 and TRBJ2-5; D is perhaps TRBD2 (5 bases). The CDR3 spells CATSRREETQYF. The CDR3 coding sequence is TGTGCCACCAGCAGGAGGGAGGAGACCCAGTACTTC.